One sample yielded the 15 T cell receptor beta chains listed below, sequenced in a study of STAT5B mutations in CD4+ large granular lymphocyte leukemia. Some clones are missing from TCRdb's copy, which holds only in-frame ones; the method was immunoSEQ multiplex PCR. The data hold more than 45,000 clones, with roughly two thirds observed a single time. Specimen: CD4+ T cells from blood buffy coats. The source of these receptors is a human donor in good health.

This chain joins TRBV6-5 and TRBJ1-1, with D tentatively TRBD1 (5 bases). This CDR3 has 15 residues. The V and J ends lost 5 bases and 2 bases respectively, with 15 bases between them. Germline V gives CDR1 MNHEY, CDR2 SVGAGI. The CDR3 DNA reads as TGTGCCAGCAGTCCGTCAGACAGAACTAACACTGAAGCTTTCTTT. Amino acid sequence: CASSPSDRTNTEAFF.

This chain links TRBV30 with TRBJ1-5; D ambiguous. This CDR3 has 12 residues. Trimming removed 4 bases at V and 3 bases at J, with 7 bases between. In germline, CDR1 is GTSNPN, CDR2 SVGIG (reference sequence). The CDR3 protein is CAWMLHNQPQHF. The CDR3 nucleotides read TGTGCCTGGATGCTGCACAATCAGCCCCAGCATTTT.

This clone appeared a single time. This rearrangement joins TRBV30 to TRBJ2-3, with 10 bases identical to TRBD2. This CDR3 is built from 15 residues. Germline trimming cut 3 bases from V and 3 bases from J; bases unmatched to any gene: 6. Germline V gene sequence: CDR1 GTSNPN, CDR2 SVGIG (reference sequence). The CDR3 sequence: CAWRNLAGATDTQYF. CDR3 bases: TGTGCCTGGAGAAACCTAGCGGGGGCGACAGATACGCAGTATTTT.

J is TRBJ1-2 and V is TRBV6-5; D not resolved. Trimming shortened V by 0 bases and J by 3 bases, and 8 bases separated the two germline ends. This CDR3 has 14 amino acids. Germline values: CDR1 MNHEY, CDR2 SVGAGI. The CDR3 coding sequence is TGTGCCAGCAGTTACTCCGTGGCAGACTATGGCTACACCTTC. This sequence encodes CASSYSVADYGYTF.

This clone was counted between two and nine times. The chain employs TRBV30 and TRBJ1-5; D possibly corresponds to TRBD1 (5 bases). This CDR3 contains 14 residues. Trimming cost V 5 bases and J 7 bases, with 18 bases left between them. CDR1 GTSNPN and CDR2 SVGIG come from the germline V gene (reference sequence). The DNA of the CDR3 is TGTGCCTGGGAGTCGGGTGGTGGGGGGCAGCCCCAGCATTTT. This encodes CAWESGGGGQPQHF.

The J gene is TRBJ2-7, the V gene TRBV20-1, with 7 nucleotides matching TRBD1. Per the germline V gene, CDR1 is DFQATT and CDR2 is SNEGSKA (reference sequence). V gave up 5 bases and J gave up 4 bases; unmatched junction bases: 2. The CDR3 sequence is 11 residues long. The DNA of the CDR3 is TGCAGTGCTCCGGACAGGTACGAGCAGTACTTC. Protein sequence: CSAPDRYEQYF.

In DNA form, the CDR3 reads TGTGCCAGCAGTGATGCCACGACTATCCAAGAGACCCAGTACTTC. It specifies CASSDATTIQETQYF. The V gene is TRBV6-1, the J gene TRBJ2-5; weak D call: TRBD2 (5 bases). Trimming took 3 bases from V and 1 from J, leaving 12 bases between them. The germline V gene encodes CDR1 MNHNS and CDR2 SASEGT. There are 15 residues in the CDR3.

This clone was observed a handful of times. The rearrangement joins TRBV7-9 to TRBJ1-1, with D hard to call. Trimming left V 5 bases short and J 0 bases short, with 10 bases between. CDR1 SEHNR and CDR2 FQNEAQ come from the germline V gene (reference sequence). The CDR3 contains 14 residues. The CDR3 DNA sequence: TGTGCCAGCAGCCCATACACCATGAACACTGAAGCTTTCTTT. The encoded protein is CASSPYTMNTEAFF.

CDR3 DNA sequence: TGTGCCAGCAGCTTCGCTGGAAACACCATATATTTT. Protein product: CASSFAGNTIYF. This sequence joins TRBV5-6 and TRBJ1-3; no clear D gene. Trimming left V 2 bases short and J 2 bases short, with 2 bases between. Germline assignment: CDR1 SGHDT and CDR2 YYEEEE. CDR3 length: 12 residues.

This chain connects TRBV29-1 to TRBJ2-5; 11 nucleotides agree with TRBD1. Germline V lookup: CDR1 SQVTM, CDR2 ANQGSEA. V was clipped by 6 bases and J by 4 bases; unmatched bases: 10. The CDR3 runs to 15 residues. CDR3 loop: CSVAPGQGVGETQYF. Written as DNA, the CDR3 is TGCAGCGTGGCACCGGGACAGGGGGTCGGAGAGACCCAGTACTTC.

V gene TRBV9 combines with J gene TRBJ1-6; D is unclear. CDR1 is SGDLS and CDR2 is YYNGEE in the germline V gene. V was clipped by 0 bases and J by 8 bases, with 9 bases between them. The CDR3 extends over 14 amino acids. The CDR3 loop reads CASSVAGVDSPLHF. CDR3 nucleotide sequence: TGTGCCAGCAGCGTAGCCGGGGTCGATTCACCCCTCCACTTT.

The CDR3 DNA is TGCGCCAGCAGCTTGATAGGCGGGGACCAAGAGACCCAGTACTTC. The encoded protein is CASSLIGGDQETQYF. The chain carries TRBV5-1 and TRBJ2-5, with a weak D call TRBD2 (6 bases). The CDR3 length is 15 residues. From germline, CDR1 is SGHRS and CDR2 YFSETQ. Deletions cut 1 base from V and 0 bases from J, with 10 bases between.

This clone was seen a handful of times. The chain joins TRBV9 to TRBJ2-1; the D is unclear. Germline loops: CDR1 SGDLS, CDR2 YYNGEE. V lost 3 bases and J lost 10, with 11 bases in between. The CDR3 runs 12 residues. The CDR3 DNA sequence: TGTGCCAGCAGCGGGGCAGCCGCCGAGCAGTTCTTC. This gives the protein CASSGAAAEQFF.

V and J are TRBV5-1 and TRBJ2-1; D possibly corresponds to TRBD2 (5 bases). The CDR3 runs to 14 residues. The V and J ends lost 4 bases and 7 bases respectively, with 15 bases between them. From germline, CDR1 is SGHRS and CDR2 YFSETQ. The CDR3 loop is CASSRGSVFNEQFF. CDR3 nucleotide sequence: TGCGCCAGCAGCCGGGGATCGGTGTTTAATGAGCAGTTCTTC.

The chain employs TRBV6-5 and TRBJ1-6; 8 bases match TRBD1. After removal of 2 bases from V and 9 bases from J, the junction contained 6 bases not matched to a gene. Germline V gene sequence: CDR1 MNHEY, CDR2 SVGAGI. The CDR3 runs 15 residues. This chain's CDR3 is CASSYETGVVSPLHF. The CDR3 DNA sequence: TGTGCCAGCAGTTACGAGACAGGGGTTGTTTCACCCCTCCACTTT.